The source of this TCR beta chain is a study of blood T cell repertoires in COVID-19. Overall study context: Samples came from the United States, Italy and Spain, spanning acute and convalescent COVID-19. T cells, B-cell-depleted T cells, or PBMCs provided the cDNA or gDNA that served as material.

As originally analysed: Scientists estimated how many nucleated cells there were by amplifying reference gene primers. The assay was immunoSEQ multiplex PCR, and TCRdb's table has in-frame clones only and misses some. The D gene and trimming were derived from the DNA, and the V and J assignments and clone size from that table. The sample carries a few hundred thousand clones, roughly 85% recorded once. CDR1 is KGHSH and CDR2 is LQKENI in the germline V gene. There are 14 residues in the CDR3. V was trimmed by 8 bases and J by 0 bases, leaving 12 bases between them. Sequenced sample: peripheral blood. V gene TRBV18 combines with J gene TRBJ2-3; a weak D match, TRBD2 (5 bases). This receptor was identified in a human donor in a cohort sampled during active COVID-19. The CDR3 bases are TGTGCCAGCAGCGGTACGGCGAGCACAGATACGCAGTATTTT. This codes for CASSGTASTDTQYF.